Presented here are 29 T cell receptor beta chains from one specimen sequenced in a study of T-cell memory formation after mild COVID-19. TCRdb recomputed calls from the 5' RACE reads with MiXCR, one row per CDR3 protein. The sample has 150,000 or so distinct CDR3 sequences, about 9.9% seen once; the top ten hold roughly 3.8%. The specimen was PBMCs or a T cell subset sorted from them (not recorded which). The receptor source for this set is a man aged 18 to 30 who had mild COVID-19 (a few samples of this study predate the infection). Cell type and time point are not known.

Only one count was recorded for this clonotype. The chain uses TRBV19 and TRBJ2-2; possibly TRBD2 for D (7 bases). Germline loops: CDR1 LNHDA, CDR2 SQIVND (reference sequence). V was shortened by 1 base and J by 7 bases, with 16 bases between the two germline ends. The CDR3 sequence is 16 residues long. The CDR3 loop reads CASSIVGGLKGGELFF. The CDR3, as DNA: TGTGCCAGTAGTATAGTCGGGGGGCTCAAGGGCGGGGAGCTGTTTTTT.

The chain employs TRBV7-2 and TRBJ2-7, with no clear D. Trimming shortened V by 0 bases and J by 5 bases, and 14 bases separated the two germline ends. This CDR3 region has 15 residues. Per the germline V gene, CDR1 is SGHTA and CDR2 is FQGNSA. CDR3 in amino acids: CASSLASQPLHEQYF. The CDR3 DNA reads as TGTGCCAGCAGCTTAGCTTCCCAGCCGCTCCACGAGCAGTACTTC. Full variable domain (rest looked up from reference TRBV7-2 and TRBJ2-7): GAGVSQSPSNKVTEKGKDVELRCDPISGHTALYWYRQSLGQGLEFLIYFQGNSAPDKSGLPSDRFSAERTGGSVSTLTIQRTQQEDSAVYLCASSLASQPLHEQYFGPGTRLTVT.

CDR3 amino acids: CASSSDSSYNEQFF. Written as DNA, the CDR3 is TGTGCCAGCAGCTCCGATAGCTCCTACAATGAGCAGTTCTTC. The chain is built from TRBV7-9 and TRBJ2-1; D is uncertain. Germline CDR1 SEHNR, CDR2 FQNEAQ (reference sequence). V dropped 4 bases and J dropped 0 bases, with 7 bases sitting between them. This CDR3 has 14 amino acids.

The CDR3 DNA reads TGTGCCAGCAGCGACGACTCCATCCAGTACTTC. Its translation: CASSDDSIQYF. V is TRBV7-9 and J is TRBJ2-5; D remains ambiguous. The CDR3 has 11 amino acids. Trimming cost V 5 bases and J 10 bases, with 11 bases left between them. Per the germline V gene, CDR1 is SEHNR and CDR2 is FQNEAQ (reference sequence).

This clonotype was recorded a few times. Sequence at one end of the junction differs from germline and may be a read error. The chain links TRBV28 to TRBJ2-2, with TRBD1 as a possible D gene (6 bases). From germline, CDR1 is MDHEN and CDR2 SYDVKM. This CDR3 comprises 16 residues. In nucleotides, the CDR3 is TGTGCCAGCAGTAAAGACAGGTCCCGGCGTACCGGGGCGCTGTTTTTT. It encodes CASSKDRSRRTGALFF.

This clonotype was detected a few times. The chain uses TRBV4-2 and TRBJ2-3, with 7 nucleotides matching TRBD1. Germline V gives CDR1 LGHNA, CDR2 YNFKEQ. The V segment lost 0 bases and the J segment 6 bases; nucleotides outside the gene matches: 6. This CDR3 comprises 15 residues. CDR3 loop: CASSQEFDRADTQYF. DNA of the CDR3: TGTGCCAGCAGCCAAGAATTTGACAGGGCGGATACGCAGTATTTT.

CDR3 loop: CSALGLAGHGDTQYF. DNA for the CDR3: TGCAGTGCTCTGGGACTAGCGGGGCACGGAGATACGCAGTATTTT. V usage is TRBV20-1 and J usage is TRBJ2-3; 13 bases align to TRBD2. Germline trimming cut 5 bases from V and 5 bases from J; bases unmatched to any gene: 7. Germline V gene sequence: CDR1 DFQATT, CDR2 SNEGSKA (reference sequence). CDR3 size: 15 residues.

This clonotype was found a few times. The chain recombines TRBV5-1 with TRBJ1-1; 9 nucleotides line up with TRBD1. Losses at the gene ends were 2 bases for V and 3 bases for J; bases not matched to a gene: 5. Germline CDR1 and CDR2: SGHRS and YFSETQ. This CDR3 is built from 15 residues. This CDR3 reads CASSFTGGVDTEAFF. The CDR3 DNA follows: TGCGCCAGCAGCTTTACAGGGGGCGTGGACACTGAAGCTTTCTTT.

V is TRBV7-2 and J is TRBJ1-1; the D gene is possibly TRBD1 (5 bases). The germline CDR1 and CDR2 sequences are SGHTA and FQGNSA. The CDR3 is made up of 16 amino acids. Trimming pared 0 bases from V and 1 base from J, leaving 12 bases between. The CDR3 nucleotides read TGTGCCAGCAGCTTAGCGGGACTTACGGGGAACACTGAAGCTTTCTTT. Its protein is CASSLAGLTGNTEAFF.

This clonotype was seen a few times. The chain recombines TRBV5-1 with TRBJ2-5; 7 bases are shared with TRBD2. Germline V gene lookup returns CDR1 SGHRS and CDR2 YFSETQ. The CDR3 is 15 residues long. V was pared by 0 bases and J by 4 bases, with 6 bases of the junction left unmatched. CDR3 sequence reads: CASSLASGTPETQYF. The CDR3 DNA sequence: TGCGCCAGCAGCTTGGCCAGCGGGACCCCAGAGACCCAGTACTTC.

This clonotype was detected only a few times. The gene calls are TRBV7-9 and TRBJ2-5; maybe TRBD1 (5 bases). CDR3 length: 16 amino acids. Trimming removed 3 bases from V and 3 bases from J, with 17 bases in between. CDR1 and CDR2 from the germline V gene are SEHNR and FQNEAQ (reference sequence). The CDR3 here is CASSFQAVRAKETQYF. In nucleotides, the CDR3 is TGTGCCAGCAGCTTTCAAGCCGTCAGGGCTAAAGAGACCCAGTACTTC. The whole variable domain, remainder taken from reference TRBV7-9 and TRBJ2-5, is DTGVSQNPRHKITKRGQNVTFRCDPISEHNRLYWYRQTLGQGPEFLTYFQNEAQLEKSRLLSDRFSAERPKGSFSTLEIQRTEQGDSAMYLCASSFQAVRAKETQYFGPGTRLLVL.

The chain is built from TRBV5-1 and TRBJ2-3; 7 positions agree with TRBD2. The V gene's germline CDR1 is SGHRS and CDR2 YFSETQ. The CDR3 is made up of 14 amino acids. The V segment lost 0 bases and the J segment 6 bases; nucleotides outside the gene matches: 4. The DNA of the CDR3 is TGCGCCAGCAGCTTGGGACTAGCCTGGGATACGCAGTATTTT. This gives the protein CASSLGLAWDTQYF.

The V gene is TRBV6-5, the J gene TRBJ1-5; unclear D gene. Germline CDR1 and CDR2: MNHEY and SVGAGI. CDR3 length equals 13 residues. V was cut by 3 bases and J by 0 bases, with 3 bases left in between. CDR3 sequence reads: CASSYNSNQPQHF. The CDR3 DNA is TGTGCCAGCAGTTATAATAGCAATCAGCCCCAGCATTTT.

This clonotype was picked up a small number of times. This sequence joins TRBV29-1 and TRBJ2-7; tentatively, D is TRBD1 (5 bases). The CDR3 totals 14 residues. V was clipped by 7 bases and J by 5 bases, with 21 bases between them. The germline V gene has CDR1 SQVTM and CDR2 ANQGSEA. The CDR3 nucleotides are TGCAGCGGTCGATACAGCCACGCACAGGACGAGCAGTACTTC. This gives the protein CSGRYSHAQDEQYF.

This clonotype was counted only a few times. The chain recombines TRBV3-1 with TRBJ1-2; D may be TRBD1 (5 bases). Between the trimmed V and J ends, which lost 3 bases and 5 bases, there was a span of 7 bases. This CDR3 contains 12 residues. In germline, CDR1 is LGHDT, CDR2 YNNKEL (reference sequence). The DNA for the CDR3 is TGTGCCAGCAGCCAGGGGGATTATGGCTACACCTTC. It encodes CASSQGDYGYTF.

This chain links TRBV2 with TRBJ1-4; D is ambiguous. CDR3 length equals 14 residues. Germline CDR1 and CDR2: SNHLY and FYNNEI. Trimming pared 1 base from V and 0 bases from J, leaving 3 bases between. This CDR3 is CASSEVTTNEKLFF. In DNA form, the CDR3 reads TGTGCCAGCAGTGAAGTGACAACTAATGAAAAACTGTTTTTT.

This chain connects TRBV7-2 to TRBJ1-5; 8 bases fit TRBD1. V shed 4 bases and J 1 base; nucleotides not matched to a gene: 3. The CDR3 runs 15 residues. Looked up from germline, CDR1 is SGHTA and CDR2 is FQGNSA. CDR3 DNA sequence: TGTGCCAGCAGCTCCCCAGGGGGCAGCAATCAGCCCCAGCATTTT. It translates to CASSSPGGSNQPQHF. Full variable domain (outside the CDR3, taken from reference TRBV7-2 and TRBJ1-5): GAGVSQSPSNKVTEKGKDVELRCDPISGHTALYWYRQSLGQGLEFLIYFQGNSAPDKSGLPSDRFSAERTGGSVSTLTIQRTQQEDSAVYLCASSSPGGSNQPQHFGDGTRLSIL.

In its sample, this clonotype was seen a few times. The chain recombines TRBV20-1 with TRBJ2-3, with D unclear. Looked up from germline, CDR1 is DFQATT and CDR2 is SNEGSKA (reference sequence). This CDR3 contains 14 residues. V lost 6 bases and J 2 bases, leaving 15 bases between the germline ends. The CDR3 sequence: CSAGSGLLTDTQYF. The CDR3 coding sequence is TGCAGTGCCGGATCTGGGCTTCTCACAGATACGCAGTATTTT.

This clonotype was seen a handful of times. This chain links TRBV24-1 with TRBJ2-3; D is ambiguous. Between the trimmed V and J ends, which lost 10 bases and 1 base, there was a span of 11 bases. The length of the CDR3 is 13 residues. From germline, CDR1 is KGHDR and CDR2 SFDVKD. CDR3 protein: CATAPGGTDTQYF. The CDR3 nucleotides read TGTGCCACGGCCCCAGGCGGCACAGATACGCAGTATTTT.

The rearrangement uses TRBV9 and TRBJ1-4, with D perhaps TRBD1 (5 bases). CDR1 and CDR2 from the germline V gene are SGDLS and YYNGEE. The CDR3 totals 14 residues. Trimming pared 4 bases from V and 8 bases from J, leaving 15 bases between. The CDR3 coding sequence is TGTGCCAGCAGCCGGGGGGGGAGCCCGGAAAAACTGTTTTTT. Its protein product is CASSRGGSPEKLFF.

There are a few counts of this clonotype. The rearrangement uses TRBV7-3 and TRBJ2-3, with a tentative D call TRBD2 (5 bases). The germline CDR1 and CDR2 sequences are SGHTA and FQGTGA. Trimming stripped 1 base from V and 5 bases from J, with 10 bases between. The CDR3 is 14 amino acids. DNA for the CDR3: TGTGCCAGCAGCTTAATGGGTAGCGTAGATACGCAGTATTTT. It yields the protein CASSLMGSVDTQYF.

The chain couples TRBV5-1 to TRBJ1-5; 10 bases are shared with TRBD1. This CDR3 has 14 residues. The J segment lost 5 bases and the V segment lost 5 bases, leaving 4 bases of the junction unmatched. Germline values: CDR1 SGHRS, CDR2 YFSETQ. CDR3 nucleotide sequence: TGCGCCAGCAGACCCGGGACAGGGGATCAGCCCCAGCATTTT. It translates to CASRPGTGDQPQHF.

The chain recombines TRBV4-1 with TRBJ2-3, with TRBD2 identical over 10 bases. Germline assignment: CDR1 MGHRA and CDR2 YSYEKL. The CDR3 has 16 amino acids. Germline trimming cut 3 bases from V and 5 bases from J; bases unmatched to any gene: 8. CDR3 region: CASSHSLAGKRDTQYF. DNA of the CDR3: TGCGCCAGCAGCCACTCACTAGCGGGGAAACGAGATACGCAGTATTTT.

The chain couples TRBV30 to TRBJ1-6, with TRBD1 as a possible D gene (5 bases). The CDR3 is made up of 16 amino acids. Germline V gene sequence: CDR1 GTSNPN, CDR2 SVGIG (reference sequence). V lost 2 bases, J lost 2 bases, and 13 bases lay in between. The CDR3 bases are TGTGCCTGGAGTCTCGGGACCGCAGCCTATAATTCACCCCTCCACTTT. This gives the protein CAWSLGTAAYNSPLHF.

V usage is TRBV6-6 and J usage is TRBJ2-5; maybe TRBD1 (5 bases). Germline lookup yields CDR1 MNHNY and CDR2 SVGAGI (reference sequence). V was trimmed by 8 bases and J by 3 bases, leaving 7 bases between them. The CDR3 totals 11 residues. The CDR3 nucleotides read TGTGCCAGCGCAGGGAAAGAGACCCAGTACTTC. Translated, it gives CASAGKETQYF.

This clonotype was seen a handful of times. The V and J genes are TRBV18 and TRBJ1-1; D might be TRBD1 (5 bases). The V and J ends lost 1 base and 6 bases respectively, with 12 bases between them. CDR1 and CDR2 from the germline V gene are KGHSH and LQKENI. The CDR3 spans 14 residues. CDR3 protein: CASSPRGWGAEAFF. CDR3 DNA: TGTGCCAGCTCACCACGGGGTTGGGGGGCTGAAGCTTTCTTT.

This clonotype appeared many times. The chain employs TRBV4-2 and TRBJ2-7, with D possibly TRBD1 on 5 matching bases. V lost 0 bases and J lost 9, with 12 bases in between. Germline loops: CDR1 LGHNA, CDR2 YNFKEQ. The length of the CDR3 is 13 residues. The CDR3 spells CASSQDTRDRQYF. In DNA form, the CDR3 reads TGTGCCAGCAGCCAAGATACCAGGGATCGGCAGTACTTC.

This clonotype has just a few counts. DNA for the CDR3: TGTGCCATCAGCCGCCCCTCAGATGAGCAGTTCTTC. It translates to CAISRPSDEQFF. The chain carries TRBV10-3 and TRBJ2-1, with unresolved D. The V gene's germline CDR1 is ENHRY and CDR2 SYGVKD. This CDR3 is built from 12 residues. V lost 6 bases to trimming and J lost 8 bases, with 11 bases between them.

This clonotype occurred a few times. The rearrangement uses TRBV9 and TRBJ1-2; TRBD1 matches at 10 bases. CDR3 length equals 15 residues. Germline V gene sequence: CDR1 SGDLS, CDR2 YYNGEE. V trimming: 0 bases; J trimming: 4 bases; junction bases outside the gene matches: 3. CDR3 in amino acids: CASSVGGQGSYGYTF. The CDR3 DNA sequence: TGTGCCAGCAGCGTAGGGGGACAGGGGTCCTATGGCTACACCTTC.